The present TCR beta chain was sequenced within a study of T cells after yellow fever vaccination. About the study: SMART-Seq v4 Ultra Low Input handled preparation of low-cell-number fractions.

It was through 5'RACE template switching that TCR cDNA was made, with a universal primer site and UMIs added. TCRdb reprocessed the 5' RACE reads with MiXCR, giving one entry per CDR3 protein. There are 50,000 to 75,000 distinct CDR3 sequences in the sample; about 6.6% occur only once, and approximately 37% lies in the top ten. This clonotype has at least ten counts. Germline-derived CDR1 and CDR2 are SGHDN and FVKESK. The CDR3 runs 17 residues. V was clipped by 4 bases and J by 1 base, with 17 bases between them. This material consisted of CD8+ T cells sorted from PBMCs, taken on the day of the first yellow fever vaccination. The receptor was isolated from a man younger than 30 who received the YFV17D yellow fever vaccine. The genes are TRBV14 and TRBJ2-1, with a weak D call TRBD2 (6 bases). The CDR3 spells CASSRGPEGMSYNEQFF. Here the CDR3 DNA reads TGTGCCAGCAGCCGCGGGCCGGAGGGAATGTCCTACAATGAGCAGTTCTTC.